This paragraph reports one T cell receptor beta chain. Its antigen is currently unknown. The PCR made use of 60 Vbeta and 13 Jbeta primers. Assay used: immunoSEQ multiplex PCR; TCRdb lists only in-frame clones, some missing. There are 90,000 to 120,000 clones in the sample; around 85% occur only once, and approximately 2.1% lies in the top ten. The data belong to a study of cytomegalovirus exposure and HLA in healthy donors. Findings and limits, study-wide: In a later analysis, HLA-C alleles had the fewest associated TCRs, DRB1 alleles the most. TCR beta V- and J-gene trimming, according to a later analysis, was linked to a missense DCLRE1C variant.

There are 16 residues in the CDR3. From germline, CDR1 is MDHEN and CDR2 SYDVKM. V was clipped by 4 bases and J by 0 bases, with 16 bases between them. The TCR sequence derives from a man aged 25 to 40 in good health and CMV-seronegative. The rearrangement joins TRBV28 to TRBJ2-7, with D tentatively TRBD2 (6 bases). Specimen: PBMCs. The chain's CDR3 is CASSSLPPRDSYEQYF. The CDR3 DNA sequence: TGTGCCAGCAGTTCCCTACCCCCGCGGGACTCCTACGAGCAGTACTTC.